The 15 T cell receptor beta chains below all came from one sample that was sequenced in a study of blood T cell repertoires in COVID-19. Using immunoSEQ multiplex PCR, the repertoire was profiled, and TCRdb retains in-frame clones only, with some absent. The sample lists about 180,000 clones, around 88% occurring once. Sample: peripheral blood. Every receptor here comes from a woman in her thirties with acute or convalescent COVID-19.

This chain connects TRBV11-3 to TRBJ2-5, with D possibly matching TRBD2 (5 bases). The CDR3 runs 14 residues. V was clipped by 2 bases and J by 9 bases, with 16 bases between them. Germline lookup yields CDR1 SGHNT and CDR2 YENEEA. CDR3 DNA sequence: TGTGCCAGCAGCTTAACGGGGTTGGAGAAGGCCCAGTACTTC. Its translation is CASSLTGLEKAQYF. The whole variable domain, remainder taken from reference TRBV11-3 and TRBJ2-5, is EAGVVQSPRYKIIEKKQPVAFWCNPISGHNTLYWYLQNLGQGPELLIRYENEEAVDDSQLPKDRFSAERLKGVDSTLKIQPAELGDSAVYLCASSLTGLEKAQYFGPGTRLLVL.

The CDR3 protein is CASRDEREGRDEQFF. The DNA for the CDR3 is TGTGCCAGCAGGGATGAGCGGGAGGGCCGCGATGAGCAGTTCTTC. The V and J genes are TRBV11-2 and TRBJ2-1; TRBD2 aligns across 10 bases. The V gene's germline CDR1 is SGHAT and CDR2 FQNNGV. After removal of 6 bases from V and 8 bases from J, the junction contained 10 bases not matched to a gene. The CDR3 runs 15 residues. Full variable domain (rest looked up from reference TRBV11-2 and TRBJ2-1): EAGVAQSPRYKIIEKRQSVAFWCNPISGHATLYWYQQILGQGPKLLIQFQNNGVVDDSQLPKDRFSAERLKGVDSTLKIQPAKLEDSAVYLCASRDEREGRDEQFFGPGTRLTVL.

This chain joins TRBV7-9 and TRBJ2-3; 11 positions agree with TRBD2. Germline values: CDR1 SEHNR, CDR2 FQNEAQ (reference sequence). The CDR3 spans 16 residues. The J segment lost 2 bases and the V segment lost 4 bases, leaving 5 bases of the junction unmatched. The CDR3 sequence: CASSSALAGVTDTQYF. CDR3 sequence (DNA): TGTGCCAGCAGCTCGGCACTAGCGGGAGTCACAGATACGCAGTATTTT. Complete variable domain (other parts from reference TRBV7-9 and TRBJ2-3): DTGVSQNPRHKITKRGQNVTFRCDPISEHNRLYWYRQTLGQGPEFLTYFQNEAQLEKSRLLSDRFSAERPKGSFSTLEIQRTEQGDSAMYLCASSSALAGVTDTQYFGPGTRLTVL.

This clone came up once. This chain connects TRBV11-2 to TRBJ2-7; the match to TRBD2 covers 11 bases. The junction had 12 bases not matched to a gene; V was cut back by 7 bases and J by 4 bases. The V gene's germline CDR1 is SGHAT and CDR2 FQNNGV. This CDR3 is 16 amino acids long. The CDR3 nucleotides read TGTGCCAGCAACGTGGGGACTAGCGGTAATCCTTACGAGCAGTACTTC. Translation: CASNVGTSGNPYEQYF.

This sequence joins TRBV28 and TRBJ1-2; 8 nucleotides align to TRBD1. Germline values: CDR1 MDHEN, CDR2 SYDVKM. V lost 5 bases, J lost 4 bases, and 0 bases stayed unmatched. The CDR3 sequence is 12 residues long. The CDR3 spells CASSDRGYGYTF. Written as DNA, the CDR3 is TGTGCCAGCAGTGACAGGGGCTATGGCTACACCTTC.

This clone has more than one count but fewer than ten. V and J are TRBV12-3 or TRBV12-4 and TRBJ1-3; no definite D call. Trimming took 6 bases from V and 8 from J, leaving 8 bases between them. CDR3 length: 11 residues. In nucleotides, the CDR3 is TGTGCCAGCAGACCCCGGGACACCATATATTTT. Its protein product is CASRPRDTIYF.

The rearrangement links TRBV7-9 to TRBJ2-7, with D hard to call. The CDR3 totals 13 residues. Germline V gives CDR1 SEHNR, CDR2 FQNEAQ (reference sequence). V was shortened by 2 bases and J by 6 bases, with 11 bases between the two germline ends. This chain's CDR3 is CASSLNNLFEQYF. The CDR3 region has the DNA TGTGCCAGCAGCTTAAACAATCTGTTCGAGCAGTACTTC.

This clone was picked up one time. The CDR3 is CASSTRVSRGGDEQFF. CDR3 DNA: TGTGCCAGCAGCACCCGTGTCTCCCGTGGGGGGGATGAGCAGTTCTTC. V and J are TRBV7-6 and TRBJ2-1; TRBD2 matches 7 bases. The CDR3 runs to 16 residues. Germline-derived CDR1 and CDR2 are SGHVS and FNYEAQ. The V gene end was trimmed by 5 bases and the J gene end by 8 bases; junction bases not matched to a gene: 15.

The chain uses TRBV7-9 and TRBJ1-1, with TRBD1 identical over 7 bases. V lost 4 bases, J lost 4 bases, and 6 bases stayed unmatched. Looked up from germline, CDR1 is SEHNR and CDR2 is FQNEAQ (reference sequence). The CDR3 extends over 14 amino acids. CDR3 residues: CASSSWGQITEAFF. DNA for the CDR3: TGTGCCAGCAGCTCGTGGGGACAGATCACTGAAGCTTTCTTT.

V gene TRBV24-1 combines with J gene TRBJ2-2; no definite D call. The V and J ends lost 7 bases and 2 bases respectively, with 10 bases between them. The CDR3 runs 14 residues. CDR1 and CDR2 (germline): KGHDR, SFDVKD. The CDR3 loop reads CATSDTLNTGELFF. The CDR3 DNA is TGTGCCACCAGCGACACCCTAAACACCGGGGAGCTGTTTTTT.

This chain uses TRBV19 with TRBJ1-5; TRBD1 might be the D (6 bases). CDR3 length equals 10 residues. Germline V CDR1 and CDR2: LNHDA, SQIVND (reference sequence). The V end was cut by 10 bases, the J end by 10 bases, with 11 bases between. CDR3 sequence: CATHRVPQHF. The CDR3 DNA sequence: TGTGCCACTCACAGGGTCCCCCAGCATTTT.

This sequence joins TRBV5-1 and TRBJ2-1; D perhaps matches TRBD2 (7 bases). V lost 2 bases to trimming and J lost 14 bases, with 11 bases between them. Germline CDR1 SGHRS, CDR2 YFSETQ. CDR3 length equals 11 residues. CDR3: CASSFEGGEFF. In DNA form, the CDR3 reads TGCGCCAGCAGCTTTGAAGGGGGGGAGTTCTTC.

CDR3: CASSPNDRAGEQFF. The CDR3 nucleotides are TGTGCCAGCAGCCCCAATGACAGGGCGGGTGAGCAGTTCTTC. The chain employs TRBV3-1 (or the pseudogene TRBV3-2) and TRBJ2-1, with TRBD1 matching 7 bases. The V and J ends lost 4 bases and 9 bases, in that order; junction bases with no gene match: 9. The CDR3 runs to 14 residues. The V gene's germline CDR1 is LGHDT and CDR2 YNNKEL (reference sequence).

About this clone itself: The identical CDR3 is also encoded by other nucleotide sequences in the sample. The chain recombines TRBV28 with TRBJ2-7; D unclear. Trimming cost V 2 bases and J 1 base, with 3 bases left between them. Germline V lookup: CDR1 MDHEN, CDR2 SYDVKM. The CDR3 extends over 12 amino acids. The CDR3 is CASSLLSYEQYF. In nucleotides, the CDR3 is TGTGCCAGCAGTTTACTTTCCTACGAGCAGTACTTC. Combining the CDR3 with reference TRBV28 and TRBJ2-7 gives the whole variable domain DVKVTQSSRYLVKRTGEKVFLECVQDMDHENMFWYRQDPGLGLRLIYFSYDVKMKEKGDIPEGYSVSREKKERFSLILESASTNQTSMYLCASSLLSYEQYFGPGTRLTVT.

V and J are TRBV6-5 and TRBJ2-3; the D gene is possibly TRBD2 (6 bases). The CDR3 sequence is 13 residues long. The germline V gene encodes CDR1 MNHEY and CDR2 SVGAGI. V lost 7 bases and J 1 base, leaving 9 bases between the germline ends. CDR3 protein: CASTGTRTDTQYF. The CDR3 DNA follows: TGTGCCAGCACCGGGACTCGCACAGATACGCAGTATTTT.